A selection of T cell receptor beta chains follows, all from one sample in a study of T cell repertoires in cytomegalovirus infection. Each CDR3 protein is one row after TCRdb ran MiXCR on the reads. The sample lists tens of thousands of distinct CDR3 sequences; around 20% were seen once. These TCRs' antigens remain unknown. The sequenced sample consisted of PBMCs, sequenced either directly or after in vitro stimulation (not recorded which). The receptors derive from a human donor in good health (CMV status not recorded). Some clones in this sample may be carry-over from other donors' samples. Each CDR3 is given with its conserved first and last residue. A D gene is named only where the DNA matches it firmly. For some rows the clone size is stated as once, few or many, or as a class when expanded; others skip it.

v_gene,j_gene,d_gene,abundance,CDR3aa,CDR3nt
TRBV5-1,TRBJ2-5,-,few,CASSGDYLQYF,TGCGCCAGCAGCGGAGACTACCTGCAGTACTTC
TRBV11-2,TRBJ2-1,-,-,CASSGLSSYNEQFF,TGTGCCAGCAGCGGACTGAGCTCCTACAATGAGCAGTTCTTC
TRBV5-1,TRBJ1-1,-,-,CASSFDGDTEAFF,TGCGCCAGCAGCTTCGACGGGGACACTGAAGCTTTCTTT
TRBV15,TRBJ2-3,-,few,CATSIRTDTQYF,TGTGCCACCAGCATTAGGACAGATACGCAGTATTTT
TRBV7-7,TRBJ1-1,-,-,CASTAYTEAFF,TGTGCCAGTACTGCGTACACTGAAGCTTTCTTT
TRBV20-1,TRBJ2-7,TRBD2,-,CSASASGSDEQYF,TGCAGTGCTAGTGCTAGCGGGAGCGACGAGCAGTACTTC
TRBV20-1,TRBJ1-2,-,few,CSATRTALGYGYTF,TGCAGTGCCACTAGGACGGCCCTCGGCTATGGCTACACCTTC
TRBV9,TRBJ2-7,TRBD2,few,CASSRREGLIEQYF,TGTGCCAGCAGTCGGCGGGAGGGACTCATCGAGCAGTACTTC
TRBV12-3/TRBV12-4,TRBJ2-5,-,-,CASSLWAETRGETQYF,TGTGCCAGCAGTTTATGGGCAGAGACAAGGGGAGAGACCCAGTACTTC
TRBV20-1,TRBJ2-1,-,once,CSARARRGLDEQFF,TGCAGTGCTAGGGCCAGGAGGGGGTTGGATGAGCAGTTCTTC
TRBV7-8,TRBJ2-3,-,many,CASTLQKDTQYF,TGTGCCAGCACCCTACAAAAGGATACGCAGTATTTT
TRBV4-1,TRBJ2-1,TRBD2,-,CANSQVILAGGYNEQFF,TGCGCCAACAGCCAAGTTATACTAGCGGGGGGCTACAATGAGCAGTTCTTC
TRBV15,TRBJ2-1,-,-,CATSQNRVVYNEQFF,TGTGCCACCAGCCAGAACAGGGTGGTATACAATGAGCAGTTCTTC
TRBV3-1,TRBJ2-3,TRBD2,few,CASSHHRAGGPTDTQYF,TGTGCCAGCAGCCACCACAGAGCGGGGGGGCCGACAGATACGCAGTATTTT
TRBV7-9,TRBJ2-3,TRBD2,-,CASSLVGSGATDTQYF,TGTGCCAGCAGCTTGGTCGGAAGCGGGGCAACAGATACGCAGTATTTT
TRBV20-1,TRBJ2-3,TRBD2,-,CSAKPGTSGTDTQYF,TGCAGTGCTAAACCCGGGACTAGCGGGACAGATACGCAGTATTTT
TRBV19,TRBJ2-7,-,-,CASSILGYEQYF,TGTGCCAGTAGTATCCTCGGCTACGAGCAGTACTTC
TRBV6-1,TRBJ2-3,-,-,CASRVYRLTDTQYF,TGTGCCAGCAGGGTATACAGGCTCACAGATACGCAGTATTTT
TRBV7-2,TRBJ2-7,-,many,CASSLDGAGNYEQYF,TGTGCCAGCAGCTTAGATGGCGCGGGGAACTACGAGCAGTACTTC